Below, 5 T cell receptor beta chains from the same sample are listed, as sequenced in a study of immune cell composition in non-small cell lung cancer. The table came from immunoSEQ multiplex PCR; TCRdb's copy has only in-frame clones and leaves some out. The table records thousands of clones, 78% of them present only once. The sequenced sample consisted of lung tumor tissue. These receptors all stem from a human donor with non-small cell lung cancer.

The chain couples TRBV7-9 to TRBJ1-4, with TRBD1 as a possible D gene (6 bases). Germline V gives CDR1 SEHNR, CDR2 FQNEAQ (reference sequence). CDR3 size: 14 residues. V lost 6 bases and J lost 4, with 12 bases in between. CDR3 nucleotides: TGTGCCAGCAGAGGGGCAGGGGTTAATGAAAAACTGTTTTTT. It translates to CASRGAGVNEKLFF.

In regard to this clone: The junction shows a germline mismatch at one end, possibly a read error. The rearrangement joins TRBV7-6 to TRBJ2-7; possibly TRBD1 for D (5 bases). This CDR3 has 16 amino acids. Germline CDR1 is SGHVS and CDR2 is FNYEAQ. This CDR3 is CARSLYVASKGDEQYF. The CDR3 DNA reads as TGTGCCAGAAGCTTATATGTGGCAAGCAAAGGGGACGAGCAGTACTTC.

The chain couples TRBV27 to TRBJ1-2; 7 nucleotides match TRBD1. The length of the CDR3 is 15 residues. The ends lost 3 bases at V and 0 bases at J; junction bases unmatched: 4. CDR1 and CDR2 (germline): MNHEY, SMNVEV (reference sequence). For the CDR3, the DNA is TGTGCCAGCAGTTTCTCCGGGACAGCTAACTATGGCTACACCTTC. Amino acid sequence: CASSFSGTANYGYTF.

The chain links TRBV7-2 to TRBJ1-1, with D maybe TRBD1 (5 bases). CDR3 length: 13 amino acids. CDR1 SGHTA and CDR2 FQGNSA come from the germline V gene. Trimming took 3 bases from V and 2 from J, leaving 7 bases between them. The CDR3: CASSFDSNTEAFF. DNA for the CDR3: TGTGCCAGCAGCTTCGACAGTAACACTGAAGCTTTCTTT.

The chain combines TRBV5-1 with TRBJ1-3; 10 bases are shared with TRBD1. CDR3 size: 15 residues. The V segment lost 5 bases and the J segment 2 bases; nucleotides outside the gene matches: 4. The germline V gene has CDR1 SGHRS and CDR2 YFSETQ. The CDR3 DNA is TGCGCCAGCAGAATTGACAGGGGGCCTGGAAACACCATATATTTT. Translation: CASRIDRGPGNTIYF.